Below, one T cell receptor (beta chain) is given with its context. What it binds is unknown. Profiling relied on immunoSEQ multiplex PCR, and the TCRdb table lists in-frame clones only, not all of them. The top ten clones hold 1.3% of a sample with roughly 160,000 clones, roughly nine tenths of them seen once. This CDR3 has 15 residues. V was trimmed by 2 bases and J by 0 bases, leaving 9 bases between them. Per the germline V gene, CDR1 is SGHDT and CDR2 is YYEEEE. This specimen belongs to a study of T cell responses to AZD1222 COVID-19 vaccine. The study, taken as a whole, reports: Unmutated regions of variants are reportedly targeted by nearly half of spike-specific TCRs. Just six AZD1222 recipients were seropositive at baseline. CD4 TCRs associated with vaccination spanned spike, dominating at 160-218 and 743-854.

Pooled together were second doses at about 4 or about 12 weeks. Source: peripheral blood, taken 28 days after the second AZD1222 dose. V gene TRBV5-6 combines with J gene TRBJ1-3; D remains ambiguous. The TCR was taken from an adult who received the AZD1222 COVID-19 vaccine. The CDR3 reads CASSLSSNSGNTIYF. In DNA form, the CDR3 reads TGTGCCAGCAGCTTAAGCTCTAACTCTGGAAACACCATATATTTT. Combining the CDR3 with reference TRBV5-6 and TRBJ1-3 gives the whole variable domain DAGVTQSPTHLIKTRGQQVTLRCSPKSGHDTVSWYQQALGQGPQFIFQYYEEEERQRGNFPDRFSGHQFPNYSSELNVNALLLGDSALYLCASSLSSNSGNTIYFGEGSWLTVV.